Below, 13 T cell receptor beta chains from the same sample are listed, as sequenced in a study of identical twins. TCRdb recomputed calls from the 5' RACE reads with MiXCR, one row per CDR3 protein. The sample lists about 250,000 distinct CDR3 sequences, around 15% occurring once. Sequencing was carried out using memory (CD45RO+) T cells sorted from blood. The receptors here all came from a woman aged 18-29 years in good health.

In this sample, this clonotype turned up a few times. The rearrangement links TRBV12-3 or TRBV12-4 to TRBJ1-2; D is unclear. There are 13 residues in the CDR3. Trimming removed 6 bases at V and 1 base at J, with 9 bases between. CDR3 bases: TGTGCCAGCAGCTACTTCAATAACTATGGCTACACCTTC. Encoded protein: CASSYFNNYGYTF.

The V gene is TRBV5-1, the J gene TRBJ1-2; 7 nucleotides match TRBD1. This CDR3 is built from 13 residues. Trimming took 1 base from V and 8 from J; bases not matched to a gene: 5. Germline V gives CDR1 SGHRS, CDR2 YFSETQ. CDR3 sequence (DNA): TGCGCCAGCAGCTTGTTCACAGGGGAAGGCTACACCTTC. Amino acid sequence: CASSLFTGEGYTF.

This sequence joins TRBV2 and TRBJ2-5; a possible D gene is TRBD2 (5 bases). Trimming stripped 7 bases from V and 1 base from J, with 13 bases between. CDR3 length: 14 residues. CDR1 is SNHLY and CDR2 is FYNNEI in the germline V gene. CDR3 amino acids: CASIGYSGQETQYF. The DNA for the CDR3 is TGTGCCAGCATAGGCTACAGCGGCCAAGAGACCCAGTACTTC.

The chain combines TRBV5-1 with TRBJ2-7; 7 bases agree with TRBD1. CDR1 and CDR2 from the germline V gene are SGHRS and YFSETQ. The CDR3 has 14 amino acids. J was trimmed by 2 bases and V by 4 bases; bases with no gene match: 6. The CDR3 DNA reads TGCGCCAGCAGCATCCCGGGGACAGCCTACGAGCAGTACTTC. This encodes CASSIPGTAYEQYF.

This rearrangement joins TRBV3-1 to TRBJ2-3; the D gene is possibly TRBD1 (5 bases). Germline CDR1 LGHDT, CDR2 YNNKEL (reference sequence). The CDR3 runs 13 residues. V gave up 0 bases and J gave up 8 bases, with 9 bases separating them. For the CDR3, the DNA is TGTGCCAGCAGCCAAGAGGGGCAGGGTACGCAGTATTTT. It specifies CASSQEGQGTQYF.

The chain employs TRBV18 and TRBJ1-1; D perhaps matches TRBD1 (5 bases). Germline V gene lookup returns CDR1 KGHSH and CDR2 LQKENI. The ends were cut back, 2 bases at V and 1 base at J, with 11 bases in the middle. The CDR3 extends over 15 amino acids. The CDR3 coding sequence is TGTGCCAGCTCACCAAGGGGCCCTTCGAACACTGAAGCTTTCTTT. Protein product: CASSPRGPSNTEAFF.

This clonotype was seen only a few times. V is TRBV5-1 and J is TRBJ2-1; TRBD2 matches at 13 bases. The CDR3 is 16 amino acids. Germline V gene sequence: CDR1 SGHRS, CDR2 YFSETQ. J was trimmed by 7 bases and V by 6 bases; bases with no gene match: 10. This CDR3 reads CASIGTGLAGVNEQFF. In DNA, the CDR3 is TGCGCCAGCATAGGAACAGGACTAGCGGGAGTGAATGAGCAGTTCTTC. The whole variable domain, remainder taken from reference TRBV5-1 and TRBJ2-1, is KAGVTQTPRYLIKTRGQQVTLSCSPISGHRSVSWYQQTPGQGLQFLFEYFSETQRNKGNFPGRFSGRQFSNSRSEMNVSTLELGDSALYLCASIGTGLAGVNEQFFGPGTRLTVL.

The rearrangement uses TRBV20-1 and TRBJ2-3; the D gene is possibly TRBD2 (5 bases). Germline CDR1 reads DFQATT; CDR2 reads SNEGSKA (reference sequence). V was shortened by 5 bases and J by 5 bases, with 11 bases between the two germline ends. The CDR3 has 12 residues. The CDR3 bases are TGCAGTGCTGAGGGTTGGGGAGATACGCAGTATTTT. Translation: CSAEGWGDTQYF.

The chain recombines TRBV12-3 or TRBV12-4 with TRBJ2-2; D is undetermined. The germline V and J ends were trimmed by 3 bases and 4 bases, with 3 bases remaining between them. The CDR3 totals 12 residues. As DNA, the CDR3 is TGTGCCAGCAGTTTCCTCACCGGGGAGCTGTTTTTT. It codes for CASSFLTGELFF.

The chain has TRBV11-2 and TRBJ2-7; D is tentatively TRBD1 or TRBD2 (6 bases each). Germline values: CDR1 SGHAT, CDR2 FQNNGV. The CDR3 extends over 14 amino acids. The V end lost 6 bases, the J end lost 7 bases, and 19 bases lay between the germline ends. The CDR3 DNA follows: TGTGCCAGCAGTCCCGTTCCGGGGGCGGGGGAGCAGTACTTC. Its protein is CASSPVPGAGEQYF. Supplemented by reference TRBV11-2 and TRBJ2-7, the full variable domain reads EAGVAQSPRYKIIEKRQSVAFWCNPISGHATLYWYQQILGQGPKLLIQFQNNGVVDDSQLPKDRFSAERLKGVDSTLKIQPAKLEDSAVYLCASSPVPGAGEQYFGPGTRLTVT.

This clonotype showed up just a few times. The genes are TRBV20-1 and TRBJ1-1; D gene uncertain. The CDR3 runs to 14 residues. Per germline, CDR1 DFQATT and CDR2 SNEGSKA (reference sequence). V was trimmed by 1 base and J by 0 bases, leaving 9 bases between them. CDR3 amino acids: CSARVTALNTEAFF. DNA of the CDR3: TGCAGTGCTAGAGTAACAGCCTTGAACACTGAAGCTTTCTTT.

The chain recombines TRBV7-6 with TRBJ1-2; D unresolved. Looked up from germline, CDR1 is SGHVS and CDR2 is FNYEAQ. This CDR3 spans 12 amino acids. V lost 2 bases, J lost 7 bases, and 8 bases lay in between. The CDR3 sequence is CASSLYAAGYTF. DNA for the CDR3: TGTGCCAGCAGCTTATATGCCGCTGGCTACACCTTC.

The chain combines TRBV25-1 with TRBJ2-2; tentatively, D is TRBD1 (6 bases). The CDR3 sequence is 12 residues long. V gave up 7 bases and J gave up 9 bases, with 12 bases separating them. Germline values: CDR1 MGHDK, CDR2 SYGVNS. The CDR3 sequence: CASMRGNRELFF. CDR3 coding DNA: TGTGCCAGCATGAGGGGGAATAGGGAGCTGTTTTTT.